These 19 T cell receptor beta chains came from one sample sequenced in a study of shared clonotypes between healthy human individuals. Using immunoSEQ multiplex PCR, the repertoire was profiled, and TCRdb retains in-frame clones only, with some absent. The sample consists of approximately 2.4 million clones, roughly 95% of them appearing once. The material sequenced was naive CD4+ T cells sorted from blood. Described subset: CD45RA+ positively selected. These receptor sequences come from a man aged 18 to 35 in good health.

The chain recombines TRBV6-6 with TRBJ2-5; TRBD2 aligns across 12 bases. The CDR3 sequence is 15 residues long. Trimming at V came to 6 bases and at J to 1 base, leaving 3 bases not matched to a gene. CDR1 is MNHNY, CDR2 SVGAGI, per germline (reference sequence). The CDR3 DNA follows: TGTGCCAGCAGCCTGGGACTAGCGGGCCAAGAGACCCAGTACTTC. Translated: CASSLGLAGQETQYF.

The V gene is TRBV11-2, the J gene TRBJ2-7; D is ambiguous. The germline gives CDR1 SGHAT, CDR2 FQNNGV. The V end lost 2 bases, the J end lost 4 bases, and 9 bases lay between the germline ends. This CDR3 spans 13 amino acids. The CDR3 is CASSLLYSYEQYF. The CDR3 DNA sequence: TGTGCCAGCAGCTTACTATACAGTTACGAGCAGTACTTC.

This chain connects TRBV6-6 to TRBJ2-3, with D uncertain. The CDR3 totals 14 residues. The germline CDR1 and CDR2 sequences are MNHNY and SVGAGI (reference sequence). Trimming shortened V by 5 bases and J by 5 bases, and 14 bases separated the two germline ends. CDR3 amino acids: CASSKTEKEDTQYF. CDR3 DNA sequence: TGTGCCAGCAGTAAGACCGAGAAGGAAGATACGCAGTATTTT.

This clone occurred once. V usage is TRBV9 and J usage is TRBJ2-5; D gene ambiguous. CDR3 length: 12 residues. Germline V gives CDR1 SGDLS, CDR2 YYNGEE. Trimming took 4 bases from V and 5 from J, leaving 9 bases between them. The CDR3 region has the DNA TGTGCCAGCAGCCCCCAGGACGAGACCCAGTACTTC. Translation: CASSPQDETQYF.

In regard to this clone: Other DNA sequences of this sample code for an identical CDR3. This chain uses TRBV4-1 with TRBJ1-3, with unresolved D. Deletions cut 3 bases from V and 0 bases from J, with 6 bases between. The CDR3 is 14 residues long. CDR1 and CDR2 from the germline V gene are MGHRA and YSYEKL. CDR3 coding DNA: TGCGCCAGCAGCCAGGGATCCTCTGGAAACACCATATATTTT. It is translated as CASSQGSSGNTIYF.

This chain connects TRBV6-6 to TRBJ1-5, with D uncertain. Trimming pared 2 bases from V and 2 bases from J, leaving 13 bases between. CDR3 length: 16 residues. Germline V gives CDR1 MNHNY, CDR2 SVGAGI (reference sequence). CDR3 protein: CASSYEIGQGNQPQHF. The DNA for the CDR3 is TGTGCCAGCAGTTACGAGATAGGTCAGGGCAATCAGCCCCAGCATTTT.

This clone was recorded only once. The chain joins TRBV7-8 to TRBJ1-4; D not resolved. The V gene's germline CDR1 is SGHVS and CDR2 FQNEAQ. V lost 1 base, J lost 8 bases, and 14 bases lay in between. This CDR3 comprises 15 residues. CDR3 sequence: CASSLGVDSGEKLFF. In DNA form, the CDR3 reads TGTGCCAGCAGCTTAGGAGTGGATTCGGGGGAAAAACTGTTTTTT.

The V call is TRBV7-3, the J call TRBJ2-2; D tentatively reads TRBD1 or TRBD2 (5 bases each). V was cut by 3 bases and J by 4 bases, with 9 bases left in between. The germline gives CDR1 SGHTA, CDR2 FQGTGA. The CDR3 runs 14 residues. This CDR3 reads CASSLNGGTGELFF. The CDR3 DNA reads as TGTGCCAGCAGCTTGAATGGGGGCACCGGGGAGCTGTTTTTT.

The rearrangement joins TRBV6-6 to TRBJ1-4, with TRBD1 matching 7 bases. The CDR3 covers 15 residues. Germline trimming cut 6 bases from V and 7 bases from J; bases unmatched to any gene: 11. Germline assignment: CDR1 MNHNY and CDR2 SVGAGI (reference sequence). The DNA for the CDR3 is TGTGCCAGCAGCCTACAGGGGAGGTTTGGTGAAAAACTGTTTTTT. Amino acids: CASSLQGRFGEKLFF.

The chain couples TRBV30 to TRBJ2-2; unclear D gene. CDR3 length: 13 amino acids. Germline V CDR1 and CDR2: GTSNPN, SVGIG (reference sequence). Trimming took off 0 bases at V and 7 bases at J, with 9 bases between the two ends. The CDR3 region is CAWSVSVVGELFF. For the CDR3, the DNA is TGTGCCTGGAGTGTCAGTGTCGTCGGGGAGCTGTTTTTT.

The count of this clone is one. J is TRBJ2-3 and V is TRBV5-4; 8 bases map to TRBD2. V dropped 4 bases and J dropped 0; count of bases not matched to a gene: 10. The length of the CDR3 is 17 residues. Germline values: CDR1 SGHNT, CDR2 YYREEE (reference sequence). The CDR3 DNA is TGTGCCAGCAGCGCGAGGGTGCCTAGCGGGAGCACAGATACGCAGTATTTT. The encoded protein is CASSARVPSGSTDTQYF.

A single count supports this clone. The J gene is TRBJ2-1, the V gene TRBV2; D unclear. The V and J ends lost 6 bases and 5 bases respectively, with 14 bases between them. Germline CDR1 is SNHLY and CDR2 is FYNNEI. The CDR3 is 14 residues long. As DNA, the CDR3 is TGTGCCAGCAGAGACCCTATGGGGAACAATGAGCAGTTCTTC. It is translated as CASRDPMGNNEQFF. The full variable domain, in which reference TRBV2 and TRBJ2-1 provide the parts outside the CDR3, is EPEVTQTPSHQVTQMGQEVILRCVPISNHLYFYWYRQILGQKVEFLVSFYNNEISEKSEIFDDQFSVERPDGSNFTLKIRSTKLEDSAMYFCASRDPMGNNEQFFGPGTRLTVL.

The gene calls are TRBV27 and TRBJ2-5; D not resolved. The CDR3 is 15 amino acids. CDR1 is MNHEY and CDR2 is SMNVEV in the germline V gene (reference sequence). Trimming took 6 bases from V and 4 from J, leaving 18 bases between them. CDR3 in amino acids: CASSPPKGTGETQYF. In DNA, the CDR3 is TGTGCCAGCAGCCCCCCAAAGGGAACGGGAGAGACCCAGTACTTC.

The rearrangement joins TRBV11-2 to TRBJ2-3; D not certain. The CDR3 length is 11 residues. In germline, CDR1 is SGHAT, CDR2 FQNNGV. V was shortened by 5 bases and J by 6 bases, with 6 bases between the two germline ends. CDR3 sequence (DNA): TGTGCCAGCAGCATGTCGGATACGCAGTATTTT. As protein: CASSMSDTQYF.

Concerning this clone itself: Other nucleotide sequences in the sample specify the same CDR3. V is TRBV7-9 and J is TRBJ1-1; D is ambiguous. V was shortened by 2 bases and J by 1 base, with 5 bases between the two germline ends. CDR1 is SEHNR, CDR2 FQNEAQ, per germline (reference sequence). This CDR3 is 13 amino acids long. The CDR3 nucleotides read TGTGCCAGCAGCTTACAACAGAACACTGAAGCTTTCTTT. It codes for CASSLQQNTEAFF.

The chain joins TRBV30 to TRBJ2-1, with D perhaps matching TRBD2 (6 bases). This CDR3 contains 15 residues. The V end lost 5 bases, the J end lost 2 bases, and 16 bases lay between the germline ends. The germline CDR1 and CDR2 sequences are GTSNPN and SVGIG (reference sequence). The CDR3 region is CAWCPPGGTYNEQFF. The CDR3 bases are TGTGCCTGGTGCCCTCCCGGGGGAACCTACAATGAGCAGTTCTTC.

As DNA, the CDR3 is TGTGCCAGCTCCAGACAGGGTTCACCCCTCCACTTT. Translating it yields CASSRQGSPLHF. The rearrangement uses TRBV18 and TRBJ1-6; 7 bases align to TRBD1. V lost 6 bases and J lost 9; bases outside the gene matches: 2. This CDR3 contains 12 residues. Germline V CDR1 and CDR2: KGHSH, LQKENI.

This rearrangement joins TRBV1 to TRBJ1-2. TRBV1 is assigned pseudogene status. The CDR3 loop spans 16 amino acids. CDR3 DNA sequence: TGCACCAGCAGCCAAGGAGTGGCAGCATTCCTCTATGGCTACACCTTC. Its translation: CTSSQGVAAFLYGYTF.

The rearrangement uses TRBV10-2 and TRBJ1-5, with 8 bases that match TRBD1. Germline-derived CDR1 and CDR2 are WSHSY and SAAADI. The CDR3 totals 13 residues. Unmatched junction bases numbered 4, after V lost 6 bases and J lost 6 bases. The CDR3 DNA is TGCGCCAGCAGGACAGGGGCAAGTCAGCCCCAGCATTTT. Translated, it gives CASRTGASQPQHF.